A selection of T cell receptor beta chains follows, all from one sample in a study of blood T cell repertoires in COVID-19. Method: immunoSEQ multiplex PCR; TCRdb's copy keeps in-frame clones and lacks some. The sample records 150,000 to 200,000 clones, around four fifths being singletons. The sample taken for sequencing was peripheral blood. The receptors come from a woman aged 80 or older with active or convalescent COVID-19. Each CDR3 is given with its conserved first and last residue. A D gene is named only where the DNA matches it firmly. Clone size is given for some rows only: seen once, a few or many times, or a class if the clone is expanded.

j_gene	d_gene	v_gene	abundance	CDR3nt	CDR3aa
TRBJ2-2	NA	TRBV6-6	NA	TGTGCCAGCAGTTATTACAACGCGAACACCGGGGAGCTGTTTTTT	CASSYYNANTGELFF
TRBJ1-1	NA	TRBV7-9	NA	TGTGCCAGCAGCTTAGGCGGCATGAACACTGAAGCTTTCTTT	CASSLGGMNTEAFF
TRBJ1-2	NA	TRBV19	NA	TGTGCCAGTACCGACGAGTGGGAGGTGGGCTACACCTTC	CASTDEWEVGYTF
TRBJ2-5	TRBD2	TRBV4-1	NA	TGCGCCAGCAGCCGTCGCGGGGGGGACCAAGAGACCCAGTACTTC	CASSRRGGDQETQYF
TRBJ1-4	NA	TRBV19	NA	TGTGCCAGTAGGCGACAGTCCACTAATGAAAAACTGTTTTTT	CASRRQSTNEKLFF
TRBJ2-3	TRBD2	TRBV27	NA	TGTGCCAGCAGTTTAAAGACTAGCGGCACAGATACGCAGTATTTT	CASSLKTSGTDTQYF
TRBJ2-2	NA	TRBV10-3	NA	TGTGCCATCAGTGAGTCTGGACAATCTACCGGGGAGCTGTTTTTT	CAISESGQSTGELFF
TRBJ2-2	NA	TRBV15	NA	TGTGCCACCAGCGGTACAGGGTTCACCGGGGAGCTGTTTTTT	CATSGTGFTGELFF
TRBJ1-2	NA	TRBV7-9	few	TGTGCCAGCAGCACCGCGCCTGCTGGCTACACCTTC	CASSTAPAGYTF
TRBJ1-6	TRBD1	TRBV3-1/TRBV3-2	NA	TGTGCCAGCAGCCTAGGACAGGGTGTTAATTCACCCCTCCACTTT	CASSLGQGVNSPLHF
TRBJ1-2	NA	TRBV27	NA	TGTGCCAGCAGTTTAACGACAGGCCGATATGGCTACACCTTC	CASSLTTGRYGYTF
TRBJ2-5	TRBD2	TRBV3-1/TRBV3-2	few	TGTGCCAGCAGCCAGACCGGGGGGTTCCAAGAGACCCAGTACTTC	CASSQTGGFQETQYF
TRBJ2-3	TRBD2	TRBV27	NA	TGTGCCAGCAGTTTCCGGGAGGCAGATACGCAGTATTTT	CASSFREADTQYF
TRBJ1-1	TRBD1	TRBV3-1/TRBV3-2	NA	TGTGCCAGCAGCCAAGAGGCGTTGGGCAGGGGGCCTGAAGCTTTCTTT	CASSQEALGRGPEAFF
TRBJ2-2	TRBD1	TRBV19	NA	TGTGCCAGTAGTATAGACCACTCGACAGGGATGAACACCGGGGAGCTGTTTTTT	CASSIDHSTGMNTGELFF
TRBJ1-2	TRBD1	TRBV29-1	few	TGCAGCGTTGAAGATTCCGGCCAGGGGGGAGGCTATGGCTACACCTTC	CSVEDSGQGGGYGYTF
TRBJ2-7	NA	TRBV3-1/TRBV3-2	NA	TGTGCCAGCAGCCAAGCGAGCGGTGAGCAGTACTTC	CASSQASGEQYF
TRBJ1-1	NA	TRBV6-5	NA	TGTGCCAGCAACCCATGGGGGGGCGACACTGAAGCTTTCTTT	CASNPWGGDTEAFF
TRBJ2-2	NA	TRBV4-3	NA	TGCGCCAGCAGCCAGTCCTCGAACACCGGGGAGCTGTTTTTT	CASSQSSNTGELFF
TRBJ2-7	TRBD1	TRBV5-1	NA	TGCGCCAGCAGCGTGACAGGGGAATCGAACTACGAGCAGTACTTC	CASSVTGESNYEQYF
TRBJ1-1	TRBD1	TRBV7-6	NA	TGTGCCAGCAGTGCGGGACAGGGGGAAGCTTTCTTT	CASSAGQGEAFF
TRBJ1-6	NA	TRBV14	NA	TGTGCCAGCAGCCTTGGGGCGCTGAATTCACCCCTCCACTTT	CASSLGALNSPLHF